The present T cell receptor beta chain was sequenced within a study of OX40 agonist ivuxolimab in advanced cancers. Study context: Six ivuxolimab dose levels, 0.01 to 10 mg/kg, were given intravenously every 2 weeks. Points from the study as a whole: The study found that CD8+ T cells averaged more expanded clones than CD4+.

With regard to this clone: Its antigen is not identified.

The timepoints at which blood was sampled were baseline, cycle 4 day 1, and cycle 7 day 1. Profiling relied on immunoSEQ multiplex PCR, and the TCRdb table lists in-frame clones only, not all of them. Among roughly 60,000 clones listed, around 85% were seen once. Germline V CDR1 and CDR2: MNHNS, SASEGT. V lost 10 bases and J lost 2, with 12 bases in between. The CDR3 consists of 12 residues. This clonotype was obtained from an adult with an advanced solid tumor such as melanoma, head and neck, liver or kidney cancer. This sample comprised CD4+ or CD8+ T cells sorted from blood, obtained in a trial of the OX40 agonist ivuxolimab. This chain uses TRBV6-1 with TRBJ2-7; D possibly matches TRBD1 or TRBD2 (5 bases each). As DNA, the CDR3 is TGTGCCACTGCCGGGACCCCCTACGAGCAGTACTTC. The encoded protein is CATAGTPYEQYF.